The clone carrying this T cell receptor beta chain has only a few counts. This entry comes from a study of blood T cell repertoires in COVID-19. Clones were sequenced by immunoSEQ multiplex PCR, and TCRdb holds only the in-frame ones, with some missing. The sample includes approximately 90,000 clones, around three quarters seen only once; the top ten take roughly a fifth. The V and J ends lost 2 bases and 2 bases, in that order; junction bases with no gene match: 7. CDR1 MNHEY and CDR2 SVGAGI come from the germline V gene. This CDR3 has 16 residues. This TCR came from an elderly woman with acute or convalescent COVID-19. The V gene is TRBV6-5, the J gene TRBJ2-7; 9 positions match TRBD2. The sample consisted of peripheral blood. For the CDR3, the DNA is TGTGCCAGCAGTTACGCGCCTAGCGGGGCGCCCTACGAGCAGTACTTC. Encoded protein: CASSYAPSGAPYEQYF.